This TCR beta chain was retrieved from a study of cytomegalovirus exposure and HLA in healthy donors. Overall study findings and caveats: DRB1 had the most TCR associations and HLA-C the fewest, a later analysis found, with rates varying by HLA locus.

As to this clone: What it binds is not known.

PCR amplification relied on 60 Vbeta primers (plus 13 Jbeta primers). Only in-frame clones appear in the TCRdb table, and some are missing; sequencing was by immunoSEQ multiplex PCR. The table lists 130,000 to 150,000 clones, roughly 80% of them singletons, with 6.7% in the top ten. Germline V CDR1 and CDR2: LGHNT, FRNRAP. This CDR3 spans 16 amino acids. J gave up 6 bases and V 4 bases, and 13 bases lay outside the gene matches. The V call is TRBV12-5, the J call TRBJ2-7, with 9 bases that match TRBD1. The specimen sequenced was PBMCs. The clonotype comes from a woman in her forties in good health and CMV-seropositive. The CDR3 spells CASGSETGTGFGEQYF. The DNA for the CDR3 is TGTGCTAGTGGTTCCGAGACCGGGACAGGGTTCGGCGAGCAGTACTTC.